One and the same sample provided the 22 T cell receptor beta chains below, sequenced in a study of CD8 T cells in ankylosing spondylitis. Study results and limitations: A motif in TCR beta, a set of about eight highly homologous variants, appeared characteristic of ankylosing spondylitis blood.

Their specific antigens are unknown. Using its own MiXCR run on the 5' RACE reads, TCRdb lists one record per CDR3 protein. The sample includes 800,000 to 900,000 distinct CDR3 sequences, 10% to 15% of them seen just once. Sample: blood, either unsorted or a sorted T cell fraction (not recorded which). The receptors were gathered from a male donor with ankylosing spondylitis.

Here the CDR3 reads CASRGSGRVTYEQYF. CDR3 sequence (DNA): TGTGCCAGCAGAGGTAGCGGGAGGGTCACCTACGAGCAGTACTTC. The chain combines TRBV28 with TRBJ2-7; 11 bases are a match to TRBD2. The CDR3 sequence is 15 residues long. Losses at the gene ends were 6 bases for V and 2 bases for J; bases not matched to a gene: 6. Germline loops: CDR1 MDHEN, CDR2 SYDVKM.

The chain has TRBV20-1 and TRBJ2-7; tentatively, D is TRBD2 (5 bases). The CDR3 consists of 12 residues. Germline V gives CDR1 DFQATT, CDR2 SNEGSKA (reference sequence). V was cut by 3 bases and J by 6 bases, with 12 bases left in between. The CDR3 is CSASGFAGEQYF. CDR3 nucleotide sequence: TGCAGTGCTAGCGGTTTTGCGGGCGAGCAGTACTTC.

This clonotype was seen only a few times. J is TRBJ2-3 and V is TRBV7-9, with D possibly being TRBD2 (6 bases). The CDR3 is 14 amino acids. V was shortened by 5 bases and J by 2 bases, with 11 bases between the two germline ends. Germline CDR1 and CDR2: SEHNR and FQNEAQ (reference sequence). The CDR3 DNA follows: TGTGCCAGCAGCCCAACTAGCCCCACAGATACGCAGTATTTT. It codes for CASSPTSPTDTQYF. Together with reference TRBV7-9 and TRBJ2-3, the CDR3 gives the full variable domain: DTGVSQNPRHKITKRGQNVTFRCDPISEHNRLYWYRQTLGQGPEFLTYFQNEAQLEKSRLLSDRFSAERPKGSFSTLEIQRTEQGDSAMYLCASSPTSPTDTQYFGPGTRLTVL.

This clonotype was seen at least ten times. V and J are TRBV27 and TRBJ1-1; 7 bases agree with TRBD1. This CDR3 is 13 amino acids long. Unmatched junction bases numbered 2, after V lost 3 bases and J lost 4 bases. CDR1 and CDR2 (germline): MNHEY, SMNVEV (reference sequence). For the CDR3, the DNA is TGTGCCAGCAGTTTGTACAGGGGCACTGAAGCTTTCTTT. It is translated as CASSLYRGTEAFF.

The chain recombines TRBV20-1 with TRBJ2-7; D perhaps matches TRBD2 (5 bases). This CDR3 is built from 13 residues. Per germline, CDR1 DFQATT and CDR2 SNEGSKA (reference sequence). The CDR3 reads CSGLTGNSYEQYF. CDR3 nucleotides: TGCAGCGGGTTAACCGGGAATTCTTACGAGCAGTACTTC.

In its sample, this clonotype was seen a few times. The V and J genes are TRBV20-1 and TRBJ2-6; no clear D. Germline values: CDR1 DFQATT, CDR2 SNEGSKA (reference sequence). V gave up 0 bases and J gave up 4 bases, with 7 bases separating them. The CDR3 has 14 amino acids. The CDR3 DNA sequence: TGCAGTGCTAGAGAACCACGGGGGGCCAACGTCCTGACTTTC. Its translation: CSAREPRGANVLTF.

This clonotype has a handful of counts. The chain couples TRBV4-3 to TRBJ2-1; D perhaps matches TRBD1 (5 bases). CDR1 is LGHNA and CDR2 is YSLEER in the germline V gene. V dropped 5 bases and J dropped 4 bases, with 12 bases sitting between them. The CDR3 extends over 14 amino acids. The CDR3 spells CASSSRGQYNEQFF. The CDR3 region has the DNA TGCGCCAGCAGCAGTAGGGGCCAATACAATGAGCAGTTCTTC.

The rearrangement links TRBV20-1 to TRBJ2-1; TRBD1 matches at 8 bases. The CDR3 runs to 13 residues. Germline loops: CDR1 DFQATT, CDR2 SNEGSKA (reference sequence). V lost 1 base, J lost 8 bases, and 4 bases stayed unmatched. CDR3 DNA sequence: TGCAGTGCTAGAGTAAAACAGGGGGATGAGCAGTTCTTC. It encodes CSARVKQGDEQFF.

V usage is TRBV5-1 and J usage is TRBJ1-3, with no clear D. This CDR3 spans 15 amino acids. V lost 0 bases and J 0 bases, leaving 7 bases between the germline ends. Germline V lookup: CDR1 SGHRS, CDR2 YFSETQ. The CDR3 sequence: CASSLGPGSGNTIYF. DNA for the CDR3: TGCGCCAGCAGCTTGGGGCCCGGCTCTGGAAACACCATATATTTT.

This chain connects TRBV2 to TRBJ2-3; 8 nucleotides align to TRBD2. V lost 3 bases to trimming and J lost 3 bases; unmatched junction nucleotides: 5. Germline CDR1 is SNHLY and CDR2 is FYNNEI. This CDR3 has 15 residues. The CDR3 is CASSDGTSRTDTQYF. The DNA for the CDR3 is TGTGCCAGCAGTGATGGGACTAGTAGGACAGATACGCAGTATTTT.

This clonotype has at least ten counts. V and J are TRBV5-6 and TRBJ2-5; 9 bases agree with TRBD2. Germline V lookup: CDR1 SGHDT, CDR2 YYEEEE. CDR3 length: 14 residues. The trim removed 3 bases at V and 5 bases at J, leaving 5 bases unmatched. CDR3 in DNA: TGTGCCAGCAGCTCATTAGCGGGAGAGGAGACCCAGTACTTC. This sequence encodes CASSSLAGEETQYF.

The chain is built from TRBV5-1 and TRBJ2-5, with 10 positions matching TRBD1. V lost 3 bases, J lost 3 bases, and 5 bases stayed unmatched. The CDR3 extends over 15 amino acids. CDR1 and CDR2 (germline): SGHRS, YFSETQ. CDR3 in DNA: TGCGCCAGCAGCTCAACCGGGACAGGGGAAGAGACCCAGTACTTC. Protein: CASSSTGTGEETQYF.

This clonotype came up many times. The J gene is TRBJ2-7, the V gene TRBV5-1; 9 bases agree with TRBD1. The CDR3 runs to 14 residues. Per the germline V gene, CDR1 is SGHRS and CDR2 is YFSETQ. After removal of 0 bases from V and 5 bases from J, the junction contained 3 bases not matched to a gene. CDR3 in amino acids: CASSLGTGGNEQYF. For the CDR3, the DNA is TGCGCCAGCAGCTTGGGTACAGGGGGCAACGAGCAGTACTTC. Combining the CDR3 with reference TRBV5-1 and TRBJ2-7 gives the whole variable domain KAGVTQTPRYLIKTRGQQVTLSCSPISGHRSVSWYQQTPGQGLQFLFEYFSETQRNKGNFPGRFSGRQFSNSRSEMNVSTLELGDSALYLCASSLGTGGNEQYFGPGTRLTVT.

In this sample, this clonotype turned up a few times. The chain couples TRBV29-1 to TRBJ1-2; possibly TRBD1 for D (6 bases). CDR3 length equals 12 residues. The germline V gene has CDR1 SQVTM and CDR2 ANQGSEA. Trimming cost V 4 bases and J 4 bases, with 10 bases left between them. The CDR3 region is CSVVTGSYGYTF. The DNA for the CDR3 is TGCAGCGTTGTCACAGGGAGCTATGGCTACACCTTC.

This clonotype came up a few times. The V call is TRBV7-2, the J call TRBJ1-1; D is unclear. The germline V and J ends were trimmed by 5 bases and 1 base, with 8 bases remaining between them. In germline, CDR1 is SGHTA, CDR2 FQGNSA. The CDR3 is 13 residues long. CDR3 sequence (DNA): TGTGCCAGCAGCGCAAGTCAGAACACTGAAGCTTTCTTT. Translated: CASSASQNTEAFF.

This clonotype has only a few counts. The V and J genes are TRBV18 and TRBJ1-1, with D possibly matching TRBD1 (5 bases). The germline gives CDR1 KGHSH, CDR2 LQKENI. V was trimmed by 0 bases and J by 10 bases, leaving 15 bases between them. This CDR3 is built from 14 residues. CDR3 sequence reads: CASSPPSVWGAAFF. The CDR3 nucleotides are TGTGCCAGCTCACCACCGAGCGTTTGGGGCGCAGCTTTCTTT.

This clonotype has a handful of counts. This chain connects TRBV29-1 to TRBJ2-3; D could derive from TRBD1 or TRBD2 (5 bases each). CDR3 size: 14 residues. The germline V and J ends were trimmed by 4 bases and 3 bases, with 14 bases remaining between them. Germline loops: CDR1 SQVTM, CDR2 ANQGSEA. DNA for the CDR3: TGCAGCGTTGTAGAAGGGACGGGAACAGATACGCAGTATTTT. Its translation: CSVVEGTGTDTQYF.

This clonotype was counted many times. This rearrangement joins TRBV6-5 to TRBJ1-3, with D hard to call. V was shortened by 7 bases and J by 4 bases, with 8 bases between the two germline ends. CDR1 is MNHEY, CDR2 SVGAGI, per germline. There are 12 residues in the CDR3. The CDR3 nucleotides read TGTGCCAGCAAGACCCCCGGAAACACCATATATTTT. Its protein product is CASKTPGNTIYF.

This clonotype was recorded a few times. The rearrangement uses TRBV20-1 and TRBJ2-1, with TRBD2 as a possible D gene (6 bases). Germline V CDR1 and CDR2: DFQATT, SNEGSKA (reference sequence). This CDR3 comprises 15 residues. Trimming left V 6 bases short and J 4 bases short, with 19 bases between. CDR3 loop: CSALRTMSSYNEQFF. CDR3 DNA: TGCAGTGCCTTACGGACTATGAGCTCGTACAATGAGCAGTTCTTC.

This clonotype has a single count. The chain is built from TRBV3-1 and TRBJ1-1, with 7 positions matching TRBD1. CDR1 and CDR2 from the germline V gene are LGHDT and YNNKEL (reference sequence). The CDR3 totals 15 residues. J was trimmed by 7 bases and V by 4 bases; bases with no gene match: 12. CDR3 protein: CASSLRQGRGNEAFF. The CDR3 nucleotides read TGTGCCAGCAGCCTAAGACAGGGTCGCGGTAATGAAGCTTTCTTT. Full variable domain (missing parts from reference TRBV3-1 and TRBJ1-1): DTAVSQTPKYLVTQMGNDKSIKCEQNLGHDTMYWYKQDSKKFLKIMFSYNNKELIINETVPNRFSPKSPDKAHLNLHINSLELGDSAVYFCASSLRQGRGNEAFFGQGTRLTVV.

This chain uses TRBV15 with TRBJ1-5; D is unresolved. V was cut by 1 base and J by 1 base, with 11 bases left in between. CDR1 LNHNV and CDR2 YYDKDF come from the germline V gene (reference sequence). This CDR3 is built from 16 residues. DNA for the CDR3: TGTGCCACCAGCAGAGGCCCGGAATTAAGCAATCAGCCCCAGCATTTT. It is translated as CATSRGPELSNQPQHF.

This clonotype was found a few times. The rearrangement links TRBV7-2 to TRBJ2-7; TRBD1 might be the D (5 bases). The CDR3 is made up of 14 amino acids. Trimming removed 8 bases at V and 6 bases at J, with 20 bases between. Germline loops: CDR1 SGHTA, CDR2 FQGNSA. The CDR3 sequence is CASCGAPWVGEQYF. The CDR3 nucleotides are TGTGCCAGCTGTGGGGCCCCTTGGGTAGGCGAGCAGTACTTC.